Presented here are 15 T cell receptor beta chains from one specimen sequenced in a study of T cell responses to AZD1222 COVID-19 vaccine. Sequenced by immunoSEQ multiplex PCR; TCRdb stores in-frame clones only, minus some. In the table there are 150,000 or so clones, roughly 90% of which are singletons. Here the sequenced sample was peripheral blood, taken on day 0 of AZD1222 vaccination. These receptors were obtained from an adult in good health.

The chain has TRBV27 and TRBJ2-3, with unresolved D. Trimming stripped 2 bases from V and 2 bases from J, with 8 bases between. Germline V lookup: CDR1 MNHEY, CDR2 SMNVEV (reference sequence). There are 14 residues in the CDR3. CDR3 loop: CASSLGRFTDTQYF. CDR3 sequence (DNA): TGTGCCAGCAGTTTAGGACGGTTCACAGATACGCAGTATTTT.

The CDR3 coding sequence is TGTGCCAGCAGTTTATATGGCGAGAGCTCCTACAATGAGCAGTTCTTC. Translation gives CASSLYGESSYNEQFF. The chain couples TRBV28 to TRBJ2-1; D call uncertain. V lost 1 base to trimming and J lost 0 bases, with 10 bases between them. The CDR3 spans 16 residues. CDR1 and CDR2 (germline): MDHEN, SYDVKM.

In DNA, the CDR3 is TGTGCCAGCGCCCGGGACAGGGTCACTGAAGCTTTCTTT. Translated: CASARDRVTEAFF. J is TRBJ1-1 and V is TRBV28; 9 bases line up with TRBD1. The CDR3 is 13 amino acids. The J segment lost 4 bases and the V segment lost 8 bases, leaving 5 bases of the junction unmatched. CDR1 and CDR2 from the germline V gene are MDHEN and SYDVKM.

This clone is a singleton in its sample. J is TRBJ2-7 and V is TRBV5-1; D gene uncertain. The germline V and J ends were trimmed by 0 bases and 9 bases, with 16 bases remaining between them. CDR1 and CDR2 (germline): SGHRS, YFSETQ. CDR3 size: 14 residues. CDR3 residues: CASSLVGLEMVQYF. CDR3 DNA sequence: TGCGCCAGCAGCTTGGTGGGTCTAGAGATGGTGCAGTACTTC.

The chain couples TRBV2 to TRBJ1-5, with TRBD1 matching over 7 bases. Per the germline V gene, CDR1 is SNHLY and CDR2 is FYNNEI. The CDR3 is 16 amino acids. The trim removed 4 bases at V and 4 bases at J, leaving 10 bases unmatched. The CDR3 loop is CASSGILRDRNQPQHF. The CDR3 DNA sequence: TGTGCCAGCAGTGGGATCCTCAGGGACAGAAATCAGCCCCAGCATTTT.

This clone has just a few counts. This chain joins TRBV11-2 and TRBJ2-2, with D unresolved. The CDR3 length is 14 residues. The V and J ends lost 7 bases and 5 bases respectively, with 14 bases between them. Germline loops: CDR1 SGHAT, CDR2 FQNNGV. The CDR3 protein is CASTLLLRTGELFF. The CDR3 region has the DNA TGTGCCAGCACCCTACTCCTTCGGACCGGGGAGCTGTTTTTT.

The V gene is TRBV5-1, the J gene TRBJ1-5; D is unclear. Trimming stripped 7 bases from V and 0 bases from J, with 14 bases between. This CDR3 is built from 15 residues. Germline CDR1 is SGHRS and CDR2 is YFSETQ. The CDR3 DNA follows: TGCGCCAGCCGACTTGACGGTTATAGCAATCAGCCCCAGCATTTT. Translating it yields CASRLDGYSNQPQHF.

The J gene is TRBJ2-7, the V gene TRBV20-1, with D possibly matching TRBD1 (7 bases). The CDR3 spans 13 residues. V was shortened by 3 bases and J by 5 bases, with 14 bases between the two germline ends. Germline CDR1 reads DFQATT; CDR2 reads SNEGSKA (reference sequence). DNA for the CDR3: TGCAGTGCTAGTCAGGGGGGCAACGACGAGCAGTACTTC. Residues: CSASQGGNDEQYF.

The chain joins TRBV9 to TRBJ2-5, with D unclear. V was trimmed by 0 bases and J by 0 bases, leaving 12 bases between them. The CDR3 consists of 16 residues. CDR1 and CDR2 from the germline V gene are SGDLS and YYNGEE. The CDR3: CASSVAPFQYQETQYF. CDR3 sequence (DNA): TGTGCCAGCAGCGTAGCCCCCTTCCAGTACCAAGAGACCCAGTACTTC.

This chain joins TRBV19 and TRBJ2-2; TRBD2 matches 10 bases. Germline values: CDR1 LNHDA, CDR2 SQIVND (reference sequence). The CDR3 is made up of 14 amino acids. V dropped 11 bases and J dropped 4; count of bases not matched to a gene: 7. The CDR3 DNA reads as TGTGCCGGACGATCTAGCGGGGGCACCGGGGAGCTGTTTTTT. Translation gives CAGRSSGGTGELFF.

V gene TRBV10-2 combines with J gene TRBJ2-3; tentatively, D is TRBD1 (6 bases). V shed 4 bases and J shed 2 bases, with 19 bases lying between them. Per germline, CDR1 WSHSY and CDR2 SAAADI. The CDR3 extends over 17 amino acids. CDR3 coding DNA: TGCGCCAGCAGTGCCGTACAGGGAGAGGGGATCACAGATACGCAGTATTTT. It specifies CASSAVQGEGITDTQYF.

The chain links TRBV18 to TRBJ1-1; D uncertain. Germline values: CDR1 KGHSH, CDR2 LQKENI. Trimming removed 1 base from V and 0 bases from J, with 9 bases in between. This CDR3 comprises 15 residues. CDR3 residues: CASSPRDDLNTEAFF. CDR3 sequence (DNA): TGTGCCAGCTCACCACGGGATGATTTGAACACTGAAGCTTTCTTT.

The chain employs TRBV5-1 and TRBJ1-6; possibly TRBD1 for D (5 bases). Germline CDR1 is SGHRS and CDR2 is YFSETQ. With 3 bases removed from V and 7 bases from J, the gap between germline ends came to 8 bases. The CDR3 extends over 13 amino acids. CDR3 region: CASSYGANSPLHF. The CDR3 region has the DNA TGCGCCAGCAGCTATGGGGCCAATTCACCCCTCCACTTT.

The V gene is TRBV2, the J gene TRBJ2-7, with D tentatively TRBD1 or TRBD2 (5 bases each). The CDR3 extends over 14 amino acids. The germline V gene encodes CDR1 SNHLY and CDR2 FYNNEI. The germline V and J ends were trimmed by 6 bases and 9 bases, with 21 bases remaining between them. The CDR3, as DNA: TGTGCCAGCAGCTTGGGACGGGCGCCCCTCGGGCAGTACTTC. Its translation: CASSLGRAPLGQYF.

V and J are TRBV10-3 and TRBJ1-2, with a weak D call TRBD1 (5 bases). Germline lookup yields CDR1 ENHRY and CDR2 SYGVKD. The germline V and J ends were trimmed by 11 bases and 4 bases, with 20 bases remaining between them. CDR3 length: 14 residues. The CDR3 loop reads CALTRDSYPYGYTF. The CDR3 DNA follows: TGTGCCCTAACCCGGGACTCCTATCCCTATGGCTACACCTTC.